Reported below is one T cell receptor beta chain. This entry belongs to a study of blood T cell repertoires in COVID-19. CDR1 and CDR2 (germline): WSHSY, SAAADI. The CDR3 consists of 13 residues. After removal of 6 bases from V and 5 bases from J, the junction contained 5 bases not matched to a gene. All recovered Cohort 3 donors got two negative PCRs, got clearance, or saw symptom resolution. Assay: immunoSEQ multiplex PCR; the TCRdb copy retains only in-frame clones and omits some. The data hold 250,000 or so clones, with about 89% observed a single time. The sequencing sample was made of PBMCs or T cells enriched from blood (not recorded which). This TCR was sampled from a middle-aged man who had recovered from COVID-19. J is TRBJ2-5 and V is TRBV10-2, with 8 positions matching TRBD2. The CDR3 DNA follows: TGCGCCAGCAGGTCGGGGGGGTGGGAGACCCAGTACTTC. It yields the protein CASRSGGWETQYF.